The sequence of this T cell receptor (beta chain) was determined in a study of cytomegalovirus exposure and HLA in healthy donors. This CDR3 contains 17 residues. From germline, CDR1 is MDHEN and CDR2 SYDVKM. J lost 2 bases, V lost 5 bases, and 6 bases had no gene match. Unrecorded immune exposures were likely, despite nominal health at sampling. Primers for the PCR totalled 60 Vbeta and 13 Jbeta. Produced via immunoSEQ multiplex PCR; TCRdb's table is partial and in-frame only. In the table there are around 170,000 clones, 81% of which are singletons. This TCR came from a man in his forties or fifties in good health and CMV-seropositive. What was sequenced was PBMCs. V is TRBV28 and J is TRBJ2-7, with 16 nucleotides matching TRBD2. CDR3 in amino acids: CASSRPGLAGGTYEQYF. CDR3 nucleotide sequence: TGTGCCAGCAGTCGGCCGGGACTAGCGGGAGGGACCTACGAGCAGTACTTC.